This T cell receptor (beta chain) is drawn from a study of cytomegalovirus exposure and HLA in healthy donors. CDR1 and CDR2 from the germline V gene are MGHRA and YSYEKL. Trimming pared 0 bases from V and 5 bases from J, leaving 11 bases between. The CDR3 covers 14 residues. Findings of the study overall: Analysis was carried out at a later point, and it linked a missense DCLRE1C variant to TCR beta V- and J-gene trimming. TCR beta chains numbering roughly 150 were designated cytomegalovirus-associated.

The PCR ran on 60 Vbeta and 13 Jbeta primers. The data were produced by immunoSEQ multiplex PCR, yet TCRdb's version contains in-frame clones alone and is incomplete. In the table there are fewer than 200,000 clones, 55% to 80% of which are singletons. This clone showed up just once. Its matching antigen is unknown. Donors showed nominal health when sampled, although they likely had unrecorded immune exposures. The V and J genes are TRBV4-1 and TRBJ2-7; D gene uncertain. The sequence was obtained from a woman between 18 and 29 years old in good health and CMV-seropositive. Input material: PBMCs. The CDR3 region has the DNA TGCGCCAGCAGCCAAGATCTTGCCAGCGACGAGCAGTACTTC. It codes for CASSQDLASDEQYF.